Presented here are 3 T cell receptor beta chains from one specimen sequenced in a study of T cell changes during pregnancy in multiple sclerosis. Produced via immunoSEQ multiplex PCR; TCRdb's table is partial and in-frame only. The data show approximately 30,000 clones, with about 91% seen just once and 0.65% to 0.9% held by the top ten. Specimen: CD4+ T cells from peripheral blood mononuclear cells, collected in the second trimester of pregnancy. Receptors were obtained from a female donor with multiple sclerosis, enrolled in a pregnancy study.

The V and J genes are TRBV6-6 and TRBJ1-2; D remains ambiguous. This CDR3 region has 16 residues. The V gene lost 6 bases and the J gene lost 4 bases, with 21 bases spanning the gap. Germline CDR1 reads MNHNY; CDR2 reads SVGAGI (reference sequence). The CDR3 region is CASSPEGDSAIYGYTF. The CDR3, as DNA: TGTGCCAGCAGCCCGGAGGGAGATTCCGCGATCTATGGCTACACCTTC.

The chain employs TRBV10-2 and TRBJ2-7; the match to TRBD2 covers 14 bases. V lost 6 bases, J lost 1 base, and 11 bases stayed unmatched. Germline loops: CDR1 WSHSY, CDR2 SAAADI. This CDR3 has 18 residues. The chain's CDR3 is CASSHGLAGGHISYEQYF. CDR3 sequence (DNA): TGCGCCAGCAGCCACGGACTAGCGGGGGGCCATATTTCCTACGAGCAGTACTTC.

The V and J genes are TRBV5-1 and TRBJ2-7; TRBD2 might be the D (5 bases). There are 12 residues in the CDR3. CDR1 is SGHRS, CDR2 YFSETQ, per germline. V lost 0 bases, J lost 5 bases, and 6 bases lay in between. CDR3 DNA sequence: TGCGCCAGCAGCTTGGAGGGAGACGAGCAGTACTTC. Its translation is CASSLEGDEQYF.